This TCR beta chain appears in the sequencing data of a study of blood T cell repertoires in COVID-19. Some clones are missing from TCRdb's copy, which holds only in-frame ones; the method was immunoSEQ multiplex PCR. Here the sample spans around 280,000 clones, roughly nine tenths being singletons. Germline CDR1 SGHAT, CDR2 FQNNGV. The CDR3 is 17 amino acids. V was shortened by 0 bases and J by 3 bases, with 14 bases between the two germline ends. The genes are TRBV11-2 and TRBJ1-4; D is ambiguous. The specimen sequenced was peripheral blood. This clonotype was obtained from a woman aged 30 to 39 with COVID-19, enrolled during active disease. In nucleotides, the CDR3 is TGTGCCAGCAGCTTAGATCTCATCGGGGAGGCTAATGAAAAACTGTTTTTT. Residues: CASSLDLIGEANEKLFF.